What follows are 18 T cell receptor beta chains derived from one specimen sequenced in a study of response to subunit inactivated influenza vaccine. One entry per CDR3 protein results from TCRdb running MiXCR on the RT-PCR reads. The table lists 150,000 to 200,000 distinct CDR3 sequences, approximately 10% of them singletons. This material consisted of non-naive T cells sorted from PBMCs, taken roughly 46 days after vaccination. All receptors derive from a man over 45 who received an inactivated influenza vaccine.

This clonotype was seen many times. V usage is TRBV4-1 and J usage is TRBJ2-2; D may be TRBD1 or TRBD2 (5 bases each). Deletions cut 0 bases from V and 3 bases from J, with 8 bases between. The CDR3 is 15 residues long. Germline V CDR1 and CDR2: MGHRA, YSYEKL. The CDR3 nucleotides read TGCGCCAGCAGCCAAGACGGGGCGTACACCGGGGAGCTGTTTTTT. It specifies CASSQDGAYTGELFF.

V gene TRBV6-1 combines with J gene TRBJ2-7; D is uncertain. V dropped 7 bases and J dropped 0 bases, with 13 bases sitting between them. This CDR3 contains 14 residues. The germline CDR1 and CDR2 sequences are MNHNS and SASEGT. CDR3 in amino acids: CASKLGFSSYEQYF. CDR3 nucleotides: TGTGCCAGCAAACTCGGGTTTAGCTCCTACGAGCAGTACTTC.

The DNA for the CDR3 is TGCAGTGCTAGAGGACTAGCGGACCTCACCGGGGAGCTGTTTTTT. As protein: CSARGLADLTGELFF. This chain links TRBV20-1 with TRBJ2-2, with 9 positions matching TRBD2. CDR3 length: 15 amino acids. V was pared by 1 base and J by 4 bases, with 4 bases of the junction left unmatched. Germline V CDR1 and CDR2: DFQATT, SNEGSKA (reference sequence).

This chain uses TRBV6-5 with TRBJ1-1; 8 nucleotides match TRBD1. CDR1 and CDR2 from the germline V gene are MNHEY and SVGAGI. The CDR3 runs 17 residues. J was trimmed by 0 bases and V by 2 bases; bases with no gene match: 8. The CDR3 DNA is TGTGCCAGCAGTTACCGACGGACAGGGAACATGAACACTGAAGCTTTCTTT. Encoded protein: CASSYRRTGNMNTEAFF.

The CDR3: CASSWRAGAYNEQFF. The CDR3 nucleotides are TGTGCCAGCAGTTGGCGTGCGGGGGCTTACAATGAGCAGTTCTTC. V and J are TRBV27 and TRBJ2-1; perhaps TRBD2 as D (7 bases). Germline V lookup: CDR1 MNHEY, CDR2 SMNVEV (reference sequence). Deletions cut 4 bases from V and 4 bases from J, with 14 bases between. The CDR3 runs 15 residues.

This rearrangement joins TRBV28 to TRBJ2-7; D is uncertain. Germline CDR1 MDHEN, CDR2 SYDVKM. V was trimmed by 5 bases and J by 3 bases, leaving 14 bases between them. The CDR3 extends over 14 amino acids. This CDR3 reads CASSPTLADYEQYF. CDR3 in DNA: TGTGCCAGCAGTCCGACCCTGGCTGACTACGAGCAGTACTTC. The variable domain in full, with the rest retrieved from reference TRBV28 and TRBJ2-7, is DVKVTQSSRYLVKRTGEKVFLECVQDMDHENMFWYRQDPGLGLRLIYFSYDVKMKEKGDIPEGYSVSREKKERFSLILESASTNQTSMYLCASSPTLADYEQYFGPGTRLTVT.

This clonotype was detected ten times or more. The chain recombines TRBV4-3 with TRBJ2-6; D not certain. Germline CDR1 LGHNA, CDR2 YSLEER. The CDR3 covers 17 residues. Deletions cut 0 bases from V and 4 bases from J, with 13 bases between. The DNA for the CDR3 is TGCGCCAGCAGCCAAGATCTACGGGTGTCAGGGGCCAACGTCCTGACTTTC. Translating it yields CASSQDLRVSGANVLTF.

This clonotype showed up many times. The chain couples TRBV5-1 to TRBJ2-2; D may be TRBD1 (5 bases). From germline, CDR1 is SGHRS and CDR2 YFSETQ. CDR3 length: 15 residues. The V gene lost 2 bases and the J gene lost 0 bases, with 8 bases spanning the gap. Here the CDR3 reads CASSLGHTNTGELFF. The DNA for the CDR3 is TGCGCCAGCAGCTTAGGACATACGAACACCGGGGAGCTGTTTTTT.

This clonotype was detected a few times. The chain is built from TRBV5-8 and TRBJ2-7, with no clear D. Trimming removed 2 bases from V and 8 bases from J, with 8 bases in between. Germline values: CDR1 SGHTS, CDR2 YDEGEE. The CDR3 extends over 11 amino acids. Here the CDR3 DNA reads TGTGCCAGCAGCTTCCACGGCAAGCAGTACTTC. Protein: CASSFHGKQYF.

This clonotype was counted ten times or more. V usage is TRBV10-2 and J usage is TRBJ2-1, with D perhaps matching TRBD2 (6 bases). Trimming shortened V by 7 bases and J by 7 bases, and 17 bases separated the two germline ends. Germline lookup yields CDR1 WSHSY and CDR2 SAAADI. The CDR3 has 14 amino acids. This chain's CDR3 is CASKAGTSANEQFF. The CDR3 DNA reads TGCGCCAGCAAAGCCGGGACTTCGGCTAATGAGCAGTTCTTC.

The CDR3 loop reads CAISENVEYGYTF. As DNA, the CDR3 is TGTGCCATCAGTGAAAATGTAGAATATGGCTACACCTTC. The genes are TRBV10-3 and TRBJ1-2; no definite D call. This CDR3 contains 13 residues. V lost 3 bases and J lost 5, with 10 bases in between. CDR1 and CDR2 (germline): ENHRY, SYGVKD.

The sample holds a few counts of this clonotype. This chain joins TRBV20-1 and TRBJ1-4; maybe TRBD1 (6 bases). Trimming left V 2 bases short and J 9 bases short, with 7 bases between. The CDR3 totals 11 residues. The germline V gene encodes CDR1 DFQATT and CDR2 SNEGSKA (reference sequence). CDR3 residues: CSARTGKKLFF. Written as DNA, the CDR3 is TGCAGTGCTAGAACAGGGAAAAAACTGTTTTTT.

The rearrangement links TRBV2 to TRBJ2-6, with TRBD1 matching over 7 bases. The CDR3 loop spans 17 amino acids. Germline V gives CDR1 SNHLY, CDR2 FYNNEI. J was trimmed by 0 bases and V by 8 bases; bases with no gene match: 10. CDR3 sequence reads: CASVRDRLNSGANVLTF. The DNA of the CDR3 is TGTGCCAGCGTACGGGACAGACTTAACTCTGGGGCCAACGTCCTGACTTTC.

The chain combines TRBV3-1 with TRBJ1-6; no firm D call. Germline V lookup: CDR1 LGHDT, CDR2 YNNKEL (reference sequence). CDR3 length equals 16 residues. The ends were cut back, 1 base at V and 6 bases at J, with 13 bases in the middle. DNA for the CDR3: TGTGCCAGCAGCCAAGTTGAGGAGACCTCTAATTCACCCCTCCACTTT. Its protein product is CASSQVEETSNSPLHF.

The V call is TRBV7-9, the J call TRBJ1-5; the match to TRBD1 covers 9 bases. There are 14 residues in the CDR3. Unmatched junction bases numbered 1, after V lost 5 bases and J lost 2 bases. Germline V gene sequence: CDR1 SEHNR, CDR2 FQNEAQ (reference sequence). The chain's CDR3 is CASSGDRGNQPQHF. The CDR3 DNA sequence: TGTGCCAGCAGCGGGGACAGGGGCAATCAGCCCCAGCATTTT.

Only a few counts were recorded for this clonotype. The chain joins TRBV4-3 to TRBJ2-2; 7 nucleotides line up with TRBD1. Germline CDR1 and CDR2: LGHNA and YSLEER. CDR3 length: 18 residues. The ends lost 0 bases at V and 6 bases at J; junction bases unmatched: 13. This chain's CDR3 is CASSQDSLGGNFAGELFF. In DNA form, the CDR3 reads TGCGCCAGCAGCCAAGATTCCCTAGGGGGCAATTTCGCCGGGGAGCTGTTTTTT.

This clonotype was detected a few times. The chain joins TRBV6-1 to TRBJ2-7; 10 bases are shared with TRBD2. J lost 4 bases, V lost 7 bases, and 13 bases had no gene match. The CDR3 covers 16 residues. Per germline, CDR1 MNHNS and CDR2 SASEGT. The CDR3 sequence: CASTPIAGGSGYEQYF. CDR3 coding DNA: TGTGCCAGCACGCCGATAGCGGGGGGCTCCGGATACGAGCAGTACTTC.

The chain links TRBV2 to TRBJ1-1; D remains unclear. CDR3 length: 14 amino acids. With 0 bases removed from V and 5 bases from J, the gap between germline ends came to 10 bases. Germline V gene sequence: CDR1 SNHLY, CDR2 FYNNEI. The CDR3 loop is CASSEALFRTEAFF. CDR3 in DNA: TGTGCCAGCAGTGAAGCCCTTTTTAGGACTGAAGCTTTCTTT.